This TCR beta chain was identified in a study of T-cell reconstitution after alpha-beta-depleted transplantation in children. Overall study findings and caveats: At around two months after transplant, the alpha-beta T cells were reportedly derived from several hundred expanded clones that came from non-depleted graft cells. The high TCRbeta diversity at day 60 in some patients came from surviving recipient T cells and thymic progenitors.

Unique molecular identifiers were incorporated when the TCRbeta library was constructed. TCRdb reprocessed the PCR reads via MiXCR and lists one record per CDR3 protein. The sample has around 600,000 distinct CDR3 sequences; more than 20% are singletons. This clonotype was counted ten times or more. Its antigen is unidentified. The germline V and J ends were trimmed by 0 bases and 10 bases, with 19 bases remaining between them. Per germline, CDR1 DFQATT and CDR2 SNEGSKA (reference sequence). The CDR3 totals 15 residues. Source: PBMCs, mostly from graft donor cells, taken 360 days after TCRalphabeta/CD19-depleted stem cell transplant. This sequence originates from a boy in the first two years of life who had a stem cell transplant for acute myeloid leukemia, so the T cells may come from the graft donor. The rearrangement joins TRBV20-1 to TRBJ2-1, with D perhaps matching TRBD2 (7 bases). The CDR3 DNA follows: TGCAGTGCTAGAGATCTATCGGGGGGCCAGCCCGAGCAGTTCTTC. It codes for CSARDLSGGQPEQFF.